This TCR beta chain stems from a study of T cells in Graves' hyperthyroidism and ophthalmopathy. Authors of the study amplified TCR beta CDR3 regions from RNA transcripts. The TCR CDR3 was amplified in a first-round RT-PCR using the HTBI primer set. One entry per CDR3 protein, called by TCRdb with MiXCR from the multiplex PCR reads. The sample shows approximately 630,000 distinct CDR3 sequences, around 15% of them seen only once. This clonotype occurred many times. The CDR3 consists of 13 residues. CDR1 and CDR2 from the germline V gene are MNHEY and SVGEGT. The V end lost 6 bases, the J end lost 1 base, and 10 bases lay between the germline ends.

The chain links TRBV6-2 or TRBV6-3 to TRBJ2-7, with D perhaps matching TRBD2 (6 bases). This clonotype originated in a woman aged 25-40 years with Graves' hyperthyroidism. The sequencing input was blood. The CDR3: CASRGTLSYEQYF. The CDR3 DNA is TGTGCCAGCAGAGGGACTTTATCCTACGAGCAGTACTTC.